This TCR beta chain was recorded in a study of blood T cell repertoires in COVID-19. The protocol was immunoSEQ multiplex PCR, while the TCRdb copy is restricted to in-frame clones and leaves out a portion. Here the sample spans about 300,000 clones, approximately 90% being singletons. The germline V gene encodes CDR1 LGHDT and CDR2 YNNKEL (reference sequence). After removal of 4 bases from V and 12 bases from J, the junction contained 7 bases not matched to a gene. This CDR3 contains 13 residues. Sequenced: PBMCs or T cells enriched from blood (not recorded which). The rearrangement joins TRBV3-1 (or the pseudogene TRBV3-2) to TRBJ1-1; TRBD1 matches 11 bases. The source of this sequence is a woman aged 18-35 years who had recovered from COVID-19. The CDR3 sequence: CASSLGQGAESFF. CDR3 sequence (DNA): TGTGCCAGCAGCCTCGGACAGGGGGCAGAATCTTTCTTT.